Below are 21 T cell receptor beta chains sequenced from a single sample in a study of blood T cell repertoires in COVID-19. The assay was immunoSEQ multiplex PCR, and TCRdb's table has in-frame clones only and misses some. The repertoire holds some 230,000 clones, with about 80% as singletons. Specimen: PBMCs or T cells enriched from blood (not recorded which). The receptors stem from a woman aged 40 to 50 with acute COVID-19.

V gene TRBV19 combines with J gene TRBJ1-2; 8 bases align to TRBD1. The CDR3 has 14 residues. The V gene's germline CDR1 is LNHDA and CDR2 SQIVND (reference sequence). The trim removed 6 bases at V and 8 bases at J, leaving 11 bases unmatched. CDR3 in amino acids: CASRPSDRVGGYTF. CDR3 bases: TGTGCCAGTAGACCCTCGGACAGGGTTGGCGGCTACACCTTC.

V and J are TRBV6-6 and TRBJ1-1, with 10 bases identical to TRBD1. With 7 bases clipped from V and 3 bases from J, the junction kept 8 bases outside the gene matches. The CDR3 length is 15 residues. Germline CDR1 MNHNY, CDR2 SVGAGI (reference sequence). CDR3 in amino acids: CASTFLTGGHTEAFF. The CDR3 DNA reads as TGTGCCAGCACCTTTCTGACAGGGGGCCACACTGAAGCTTTCTTT.

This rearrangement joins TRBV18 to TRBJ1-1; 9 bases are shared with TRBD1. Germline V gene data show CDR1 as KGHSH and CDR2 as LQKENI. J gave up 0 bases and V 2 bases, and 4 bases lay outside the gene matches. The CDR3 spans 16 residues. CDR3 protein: CASSPGTGILNTEAFF. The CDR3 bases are TGTGCCAGCTCACCAGGGACAGGGATTCTGAACACTGAAGCTTTCTTT.

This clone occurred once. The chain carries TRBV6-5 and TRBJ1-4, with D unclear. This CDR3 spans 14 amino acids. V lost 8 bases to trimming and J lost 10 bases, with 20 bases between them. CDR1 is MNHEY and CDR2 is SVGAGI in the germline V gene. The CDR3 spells CASAATSSLGKLFF. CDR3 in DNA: TGTGCCAGCGCCGCGACGTCTAGTCTTGGAAAACTGTTTTTT.

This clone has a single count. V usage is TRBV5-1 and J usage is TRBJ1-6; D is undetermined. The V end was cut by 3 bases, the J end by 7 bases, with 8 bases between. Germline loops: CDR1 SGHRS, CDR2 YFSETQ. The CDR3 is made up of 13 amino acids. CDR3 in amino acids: CASSWTGNSPLHF. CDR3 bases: TGCGCCAGCAGCTGGACGGGGAATTCACCCCTCCACTTT.

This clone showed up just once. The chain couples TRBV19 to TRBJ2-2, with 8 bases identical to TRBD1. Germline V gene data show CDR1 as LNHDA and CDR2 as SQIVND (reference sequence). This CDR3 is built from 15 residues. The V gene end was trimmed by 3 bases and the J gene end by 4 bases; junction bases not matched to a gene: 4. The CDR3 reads CASSIGQGSTGELFF. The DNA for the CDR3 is TGTGCCAGTAGTATTGGACAGGGCAGCACCGGGGAGCTGTTTTTT.

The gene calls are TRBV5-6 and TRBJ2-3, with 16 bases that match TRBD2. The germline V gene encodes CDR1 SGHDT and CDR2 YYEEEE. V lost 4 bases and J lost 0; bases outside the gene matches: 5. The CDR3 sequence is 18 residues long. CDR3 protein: CASSETGLAGGSTDTQYF. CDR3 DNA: TGTGCCAGCAGCGAAACGGGACTAGCGGGGGGGAGCACAGATACGCAGTATTTT.

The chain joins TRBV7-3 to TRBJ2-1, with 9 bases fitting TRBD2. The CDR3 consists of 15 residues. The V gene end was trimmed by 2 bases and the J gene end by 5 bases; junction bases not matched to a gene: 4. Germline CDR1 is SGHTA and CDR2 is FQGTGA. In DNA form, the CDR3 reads TGTGCCAGCAGCTTAGCGGGAGGGCCCAACAATGAGCAGTTCTTC. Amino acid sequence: CASSLAGGPNNEQFF. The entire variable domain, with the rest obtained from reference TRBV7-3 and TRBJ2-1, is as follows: GAGVSQTPSNKVTEKGKYVELRCDPISGHTALYWYRQSLGQGPEFLIYFQGTGAADDSGLPNDRFFAVRPEGSVSTLKIQRTERGDSAVYLCASSLAGGPNNEQFFGPGTRLTVL.

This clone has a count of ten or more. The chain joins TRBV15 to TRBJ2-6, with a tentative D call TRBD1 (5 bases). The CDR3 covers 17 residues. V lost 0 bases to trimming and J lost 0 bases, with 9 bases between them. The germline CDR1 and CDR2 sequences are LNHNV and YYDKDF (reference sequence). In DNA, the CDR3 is TGTGCCACCAGCAGAGATCCCCAGGGCTCTGGGGCCAACGTCCTGACTTTC. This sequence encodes CATSRDPQGSGANVLTF. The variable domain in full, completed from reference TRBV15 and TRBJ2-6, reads DAMVIQNPRYQVTQFGKPVTLSCSQTLNHNVMYWYQQKSSQAPKLLFHYYDKDFNNEADTPDNFQSRRPNTSFCFLDIRSPGLGDTAMYLCATSRDPQGSGANVLTFGAGSRLTVL.

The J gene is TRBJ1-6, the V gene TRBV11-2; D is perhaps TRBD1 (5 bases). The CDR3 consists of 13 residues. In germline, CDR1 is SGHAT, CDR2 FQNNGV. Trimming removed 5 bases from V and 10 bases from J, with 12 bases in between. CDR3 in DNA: TGTGCCAGCAGCAGATCGGGGGAATCACCCCTCCACTTT. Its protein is CASSRSGESPLHF.

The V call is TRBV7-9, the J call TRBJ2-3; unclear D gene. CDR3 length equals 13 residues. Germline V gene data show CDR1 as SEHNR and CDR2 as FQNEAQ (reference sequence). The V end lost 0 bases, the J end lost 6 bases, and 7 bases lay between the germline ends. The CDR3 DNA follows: TGTGCCAGCAGCTTAGCGGGCAGGGATACGCAGTATTTT. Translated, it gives CASSLAGRDTQYF.

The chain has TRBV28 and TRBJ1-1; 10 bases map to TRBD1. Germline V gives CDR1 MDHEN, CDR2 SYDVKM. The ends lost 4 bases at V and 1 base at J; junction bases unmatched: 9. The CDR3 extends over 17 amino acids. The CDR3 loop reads CASSSLDRGTENTEAFF. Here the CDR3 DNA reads TGTGCCAGCAGTTCTCTGGACAGGGGGACTGAGAACACTGAAGCTTTCTTT.

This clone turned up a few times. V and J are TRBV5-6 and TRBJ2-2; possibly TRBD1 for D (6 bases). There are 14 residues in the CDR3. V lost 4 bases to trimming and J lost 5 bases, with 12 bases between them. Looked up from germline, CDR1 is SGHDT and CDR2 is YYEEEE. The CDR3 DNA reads TGTGCCAGCAGCCCGGGACACCAGACCGGGGAGCTGTTTTTT. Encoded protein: CASSPGHQTGELFF.

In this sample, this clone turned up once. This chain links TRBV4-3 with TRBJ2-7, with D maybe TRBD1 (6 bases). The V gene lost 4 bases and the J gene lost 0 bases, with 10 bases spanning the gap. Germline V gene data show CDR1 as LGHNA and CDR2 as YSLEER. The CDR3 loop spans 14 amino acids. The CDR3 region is CASSLDRPSYEQYF. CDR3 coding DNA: TGCGCCAGCAGCCTCGACAGGCCCTCCTACGAGCAGTACTTC.

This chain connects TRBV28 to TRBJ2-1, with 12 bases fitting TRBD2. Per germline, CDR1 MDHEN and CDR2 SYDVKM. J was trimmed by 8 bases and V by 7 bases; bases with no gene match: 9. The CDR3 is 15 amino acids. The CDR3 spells CASTSLGLAGDEQFF. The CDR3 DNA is TGTGCCAGCACTTCCTTGGGACTAGCGGGTGATGAGCAGTTCTTC.

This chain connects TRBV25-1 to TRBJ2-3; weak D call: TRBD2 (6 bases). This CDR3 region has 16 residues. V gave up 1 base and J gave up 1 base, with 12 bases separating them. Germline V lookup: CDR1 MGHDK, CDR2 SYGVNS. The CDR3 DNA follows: TGTGCCAGCAGTGAATGGGGCGGAGGGGGCACAGATACGCAGTATTTT. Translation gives CASSEWGGGGTDTQYF.

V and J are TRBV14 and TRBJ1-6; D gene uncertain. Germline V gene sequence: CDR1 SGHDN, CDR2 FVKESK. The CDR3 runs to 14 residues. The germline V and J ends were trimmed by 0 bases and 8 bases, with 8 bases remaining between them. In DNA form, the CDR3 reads TGTGCCAGCAGCCAAGAGTTGAGGGATTCACCCCTCCACTTT. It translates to CASSQELRDSPLHF. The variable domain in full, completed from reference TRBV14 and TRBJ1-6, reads EAGVTQFPSHSVIEKGQTVTLRCDPISGHDNLYWYRRVMGKEIKFLLHFVKESKQDESGMPNNRFLAERTGGTYSTLKVQPAELEDSGVYFCASSQELRDSPLHFGNGTRLTVT.

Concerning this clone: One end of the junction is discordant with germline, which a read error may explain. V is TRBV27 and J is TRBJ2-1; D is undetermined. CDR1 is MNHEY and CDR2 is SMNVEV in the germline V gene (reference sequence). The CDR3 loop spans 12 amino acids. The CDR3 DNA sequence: TGTGCCAGCCGAAACTCCAACAATGAGCAGTTCTTC. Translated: CASRNSNNEQFF.

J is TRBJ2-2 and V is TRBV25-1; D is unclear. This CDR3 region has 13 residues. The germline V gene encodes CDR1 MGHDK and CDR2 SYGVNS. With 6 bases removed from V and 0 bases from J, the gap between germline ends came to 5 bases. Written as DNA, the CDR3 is TGTGCCAGCAGGGCCTCGAACACCGGGGAGCTGTTTTTT. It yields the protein CASRASNTGELFF.

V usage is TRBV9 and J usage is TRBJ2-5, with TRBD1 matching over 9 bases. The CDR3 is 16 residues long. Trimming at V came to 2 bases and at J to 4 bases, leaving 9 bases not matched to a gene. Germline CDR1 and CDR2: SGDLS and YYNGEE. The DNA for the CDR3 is TGTGCCAGCAGCGTCCCGACTACAGGGGGCCGAGAGACCCAGTACTTC. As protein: CASSVPTTGGRETQYF. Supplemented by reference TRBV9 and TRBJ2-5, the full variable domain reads DSGVTQTPKHLITATGQRVTLRCSPRSGDLSVYWYQQSLDQGLQFLIQYYNGEERAKGNILERFSAQQFPDLHSELNLSSLELGDSALYFCASSVPTTGGRETQYFGPGTRLLVL.

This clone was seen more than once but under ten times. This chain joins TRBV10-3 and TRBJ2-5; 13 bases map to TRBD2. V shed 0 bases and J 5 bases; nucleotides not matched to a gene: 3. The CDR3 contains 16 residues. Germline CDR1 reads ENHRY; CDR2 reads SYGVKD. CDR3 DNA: TGTGCCATCAGTGAGTCCCCGACTAGCGGGGGGGAGACCCAGTACTTC. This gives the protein CAISESPTSGGETQYF.